Presented here are 22 T cell receptor beta chains from one specimen sequenced in a study of regulatory T cells in long-lasting Graves disease. Arm-PCR of CDR3 regions with iRepertoire HTBI primers generated TCR beta libraries. TCRdb re-called the multiplex PCR reads with MiXCR, one entry per CDR3 protein. The table lists 400,000 to 500,000 distinct CDR3 sequences, roughly 15% of them singletons. Time point meaning: newly diagnosed GD, antithyroid drugs for less than 3 months. PBMC-extracted RNA yielded the TCR library. The same data also contributed to another study, on T cells in Graves' hyperthyroidism and ophthalmopathy.

Sequenced here: peripheral blood mononuclear cells (PBMCs), sampled at new diagnosis, from a patient treated with antithyroid drugs. These receptors were taken from a woman aged 45-65 years with Graves disease.

This clonotype was detected many times. The chain is built from TRBV5-1 and TRBJ1-1; D gene uncertain. Germline V CDR1 and CDR2: SGHRS, YFSETQ. The CDR3 has 13 amino acids. V lost 3 bases to trimming and J lost 1 base, with 7 bases between them. CDR3 amino acids: CASSYEGNTEAFF. The DNA of the CDR3 is TGCGCCAGCAGCTATGAGGGGAACACTGAAGCTTTCTTT.

In this sample, this clonotype turned up a few times. This rearrangement joins TRBV18 to TRBJ2-7; no clear D. V was pared by 2 bases and J by 7 bases, with 6 bases between. Germline V lookup: CDR1 KGHSH, CDR2 LQKENI. The length of the CDR3 is 11 residues. The CDR3 loop reads CASSPGREQYF. In DNA form, the CDR3 reads TGTGCCAGCTCACCAGGAAGGGAGCAGTACTTC. Using reference TRBV18 and TRBJ2-7 for the parts outside the CDR3, the full variable domain is NAGVMQNPRHLVRRRGQEARLRCSPMKGHSHVYWYRQLPEEGLKFMVYLQKENIIDESGMPKERFSAEFPKEGPSILRIQQVVRGDSAAYFCASSPGREQYFGPGTRLTVT.

This clonotype was seen many times. The chain is built from TRBV5-1 and TRBJ1-5; the D gene is possibly TRBD1 (6 bases). The CDR3 is 15 residues long. Looked up from germline, CDR1 is SGHRS and CDR2 is YFSETQ. With 1 base removed from V and 3 bases from J, the gap between germline ends came to 11 bases. The CDR3 DNA reads as TGCGCCAGCAGCTTGCAGGGGACGGTCAATCAGCCCCAGCATTTT. Translated: CASSLQGTVNQPQHF.

V is TRBV20-1 and J is TRBJ2-7, with 9 bases fitting TRBD2. The DNA matches TRBJ2-5 better at its end, which makes the J call doubtful. Germline V lookup: CDR1 DFQATT, CDR2 SNEGSKA (reference sequence). The CDR3 loop spans 15 amino acids. CDR3 sequence reads: CSARDFLAGQETQYF. The DNA for the CDR3 is TGCAGTGCTAGAGATTTCCTAGCGGGGCAAGAGACCCAGTACTTC.

This clonotype showed up just a few times. Here the CDR3 reads CSVETDKNIQYF. The DNA of the CDR3 is TGCAGCGTTGAGACAGACAAAAACATTCAGTACTTC. The rearrangement uses TRBV29-1 and TRBJ2-4; possible D gene TRBD1, 5 bases. Trimming took 3 bases from V and 3 from J, leaving 6 bases between them. This CDR3 has 12 residues. Germline V gene data show CDR1 as SQVTM and CDR2 as ANQGSEA.

This clonotype was observed a few times. The chain uses TRBV18 and TRBJ2-7, with D tentatively TRBD1 (5 bases). CDR1 and CDR2 from the germline V gene are KGHSH and LQKENI. Trimming removed 4 bases from V and 3 bases from J, with 10 bases in between. The CDR3 has 13 amino acids. Here the CDR3 DNA reads TGTGCCAGCTCACTCGACAGCAACTACGAGCAGTACTTC. This codes for CASSLDSNYEQYF.

This clonotype was observed many times. V usage is TRBV20-1 and J usage is TRBJ2-1; 9 positions agree with TRBD1. The J segment lost 8 bases and the V segment lost 6 bases, leaving 5 bases of the junction unmatched. The CDR3 is 12 residues long. CDR1 DFQATT and CDR2 SNEGSKA come from the germline V gene (reference sequence). CDR3 nucleotides: TGCAGTGCCTCGGGACAGGGACATGAGCAGTTCTTC. This translates into CSASGQGHEQFF.

This clonotype was counted many times. The rearrangement links TRBV12-3 or TRBV12-4 to TRBJ2-2; 11 nucleotides match TRBD2. This CDR3 comprises 15 residues. V trimming: 5 bases; J trimming: 7 bases; junction bases outside the gene matches: 6. CDR3 in DNA: TGTGCCAGCAGTCAACTAGCGGGAGCGGACGGGGAGCTGTTTTTT. Translated, it gives CASSQLAGADGELFF.

V is TRBV11-2 and J is TRBJ2-7, with a weak D call TRBD1 (5 bases). Trimming left V 3 bases short and J 0 bases short, with 12 bases between. From germline, CDR1 is SGHAT and CDR2 FQNNGV. The CDR3 extends over 15 amino acids. The CDR3 loop reads CASSFWGSDSYEQYF. The CDR3 DNA follows: TGTGCCAGCAGCTTTTGGGGCAGCGACTCCTACGAGCAGTACTTC. Drawing the rest from reference TRBV11-2 and TRBJ2-7, the complete variable domain is EAGVAQSPRYKIIEKRQSVAFWCNPISGHATLYWYQQILGQGPKLLIQFQNNGVVDDSQLPKDRFSAERLKGVDSTLKIQPAKLEDSAVYLCASSFWGSDSYEQYFGPGTRLTVT.

Ten or more counts support this clonotype. The chain has TRBV20-1 and TRBJ2-7; tentative D call: TRBD2 (6 bases). V dropped 0 bases and J dropped 1 base, with 13 bases sitting between them. From germline, CDR1 is DFQATT and CDR2 SNEGSKA (reference sequence). The length of the CDR3 is 15 residues. In DNA form, the CDR3 reads TGCAGTGCTAGAGACGACGACCGGGGGTCCTACGAGCAGTACTTC. Protein sequence: CSARDDDRGSYEQYF.

This clonotype came up a few times. A much larger clone is a single base away; this may be a read error. The chain couples TRBV5-5 to TRBJ2-7; D is tentatively TRBD1 or TRBD2 (5 bases each). There are 17 residues in the CDR3. Germline V gives CDR1 SGHKS, CDR2 YYEKEE (reference sequence). In DNA, the CDR3 is TGTGCCGGCAGTCGTGTGGTAGTCGGAAGGGACCGCTACGAGCAGTACTTC. Translating gives CAGSRVVVGRDRYEQYF.

This clonotype was picked up a small number of times. This sequence joins TRBV7-9 and TRBJ2-1; 7 bases align to TRBD1. Looked up from germline, CDR1 is SEHNR and CDR2 is FQNEAQ (reference sequence). Unmatched junction bases numbered 11, after V lost 5 bases and J lost 4 bases. The CDR3 has 16 residues. The CDR3: CASSKSPGTEYNEQFF. Written as DNA, the CDR3 is TGTGCCAGCAGCAAATCACCCGGGACAGAGTACAATGAGCAGTTCTTC. The full variable domain, its missing parts supplied by reference TRBV7-9 and TRBJ2-1, is DTGVSQNPRHKITKRGQNVTFRCDPISEHNRLYWYRQTLGQGPEFLTYFQNEAQLEKSRLLSDRFSAERPKGSFSTLEIQRTEQGDSAMYLCASSKSPGTEYNEQFFGPGTRLTVL.

The sample holds many counts of this clonotype. This chain links TRBV28 with TRBJ1-1; TRBD1 might be the D (5 bases). The CDR3 is 14 amino acids. Trimming removed 6 bases from V and 8 bases from J, with 19 bases in between. The germline V gene encodes CDR1 MDHEN and CDR2 SYDVKM. The CDR3 nucleotides read TGTGCCAGCAGCCCGGGGCCCGGGGAGAGAGAAGCTTTCTTT. Protein sequence: CASSPGPGEREAFF.

This clonotype occurred many times. The rearrangement uses TRBV3-1 and TRBJ2-3; 12 nucleotides agree with TRBD2. Germline V lookup: CDR1 LGHDT, CDR2 YNNKEL (reference sequence). The CDR3 sequence is 18 residues long. J was trimmed by 2 bases and V by 2 bases; bases with no gene match: 8. The CDR3 sequence: CASSQQRLAGVPTDTQYF. The CDR3 region has the DNA TGTGCCAGCAGCCAACAGAGACTAGCGGGAGTTCCCACAGATACGCAGTATTTT.

The chain couples TRBV18 to TRBJ2-2; D perhaps matches TRBD2 (6 bases). From germline, CDR1 is KGHSH and CDR2 LQKENI. With 3 bases removed from V and 0 bases from J, the gap between germline ends came to 11 bases. This CDR3 comprises 16 residues. This CDR3 is CASSPPGAPNTGELFF. CDR3 sequence (DNA): TGTGCCAGCTCACCTCCGGGAGCCCCGAACACCGGGGAGCTGTTTTTT.

This clonotype has just a few counts. The chain couples TRBV7-9 to TRBJ2-5; D perhaps matches TRBD1 (6 bases). V was clipped by 5 bases and J by 1 base, with 11 bases between them. The V gene's germline CDR1 is SEHNR and CDR2 FQNEAQ (reference sequence). The CDR3 length is 14 residues. CDR3 DNA: TGTGCCAGCAGCACCGAGACAGGCCAAGAGACCCAGTACTTC. Amino acids: CASSTETGQETQYF. The full variable domain, with the rest looked up from reference TRBV7-9 and TRBJ2-5, is DTGVSQNPRHKITKRGQNVTFRCDPISEHNRLYWYRQTLGQGPEFLTYFQNEAQLEKSRLLSDRFSAERPKGSFSTLEIQRTEQGDSAMYLCASSTETGQETQYFGPGTRLLVL.

This chain's CDR3 is CSVTGLAGESGELFF. CDR3 DNA sequence: TGCAGCGTTACCGGACTAGCGGGAGAGTCCGGGGAGCTGTTTTTT. The V call is TRBV29-1, the J call TRBJ2-2, with TRBD2 identical over 13 bases. V gave up 5 bases and J gave up 6 bases; unmatched junction bases: 6. The CDR3 contains 15 residues. Germline lookup yields CDR1 SQVTM and CDR2 ANQGSEA.

Comment on this clonotype: A much larger clone is a single base away; this may be a read error. The V gene is TRBV20-1, the J gene TRBJ1-5, with D perhaps matching TRBD1 (5 bases). The CDR3 is made up of 15 amino acids. V was shortened by 0 bases and J by 6 bases, with 15 bases between the two germline ends. From germline, CDR1 is DFQATT and CDR2 SNEGSKA (reference sequence). The CDR3 is CSARDGQGISQPQHF. The CDR3 nucleotides are TGCAGTGCTAGAGATGGGCAGGGAATCAGTCAGCCCCAGCATTTT.

The rearrangement uses TRBV6-1 and TRBJ2-1, with 10 bases lining up with TRBD1. The CDR3 has 14 amino acids. Germline CDR1 reads MNHNS; CDR2 reads SASEGT. V lost 8 bases and J lost 4; bases outside the gene matches: 5. The CDR3 region has the DNA TGTGCCAGCGTGACAGGGGGCCGGTACAATGAGCAGTTCTTC. Protein sequence: CASVTGGRYNEQFF.

This clonotype has a count of ten or more. V usage is TRBV7-2 and J usage is TRBJ1-1; 9 nucleotides agree with TRBD1. The germline V gene has CDR1 SGHTA and CDR2 FQGNSA. The CDR3 covers 17 residues. V trimming: 2 bases; J trimming: 3 bases; junction bases outside the gene matches: 10. The CDR3: CASSLPGTGTLDTEAFF. CDR3 coding DNA: TGTGCCAGCAGCTTACCCGGGACAGGGACTTTGGACACTGAAGCTTTCTTT.

The chain couples TRBV6-1 to TRBJ2-1, with a possible D match to TRBD1 (5 bases). V lost 6 bases and J 3 bases, leaving 12 bases between the germline ends. The CDR3 extends over 14 amino acids. In germline, CDR1 is MNHNS, CDR2 SASEGT. In DNA, the CDR3 is TGTGCCAGCAGGGACATTACCGTCTACAATGAGCAGTTCTTC. This translates into CASRDITVYNEQFF.

This clonotype was detected many times. This sequence joins TRBV12-3 or TRBV12-4 and TRBJ1-5; possible D gene TRBD1, 5 bases. V was shortened by 8 bases and J by 1 base, with 21 bases between the two germline ends. The CDR3 is 17 amino acids. CDR3 protein: CASSPSGGAASNQPQHF. The DNA for the CDR3 is TGTGCCAGCTCCCCCAGCGGGGGAGCAGCCAGCAATCAGCCCCAGCATTTT.